This is a list of T cell receptor beta chains from one sample in a study of T cells in Graves' hyperthyroidism and ophthalmopathy. TCRdb used MiXCR to reprocess the multiplex PCR reads, holding one entry per CDR3 protein. Found here are around 420,000 distinct CDR3 sequences, 15% to 18% of them singletons; the top ten hold roughly 13%. Sequencing input: blood. Receptors were obtained from a woman aged 18 to 35 with Graves' hyperthyroidism. Each CDR3 is given with its conserved first and last residue. Expanded clones are given a class, and other clones once, few, many or no size at all.

many TRBV10-3 CAISGLWRETTDTQYF
. TRBV15 CATSRVSQRVEAFF
many TRBV5-1 CASSFAKETGGLYF
. TRBV7-3 CASSLAAQGARTGELFF
few TRBV9 CASSVAGGNGYTF
. TRBV10-3 CAISVRVPMNTGELFF
few TRBV7-9 CASSRQGDPPLHF
few TRBV2 CASRVIDRAGNQPQHF
many TRBV12-3/TRBV12-4 CASSLGGNGGYTF
many TRBV7-9 CASSLGQGWTDTQYF
. TRBV29-1 CSVDTQGLNYGYTF
. TRBV24-1 CATGTGGYKPQHF
many TRBV6-1 CASNQGRTNREQYF
many TRBV6-1 CASSVAVAGGFEQYF
few TRBV4-1 CASSHPGQGYEQYF
many TRBV7-9 CASSLGLAGAETQYF
. TRBV20-1 CSAREAGVSTDTQYF
many TRBV20-1 CSARSPGLAVTGDEQFF
many TRBV11-2 CASSWSDPVSGNTIYF
many TRBV2 CASRLTGGQGFGYGYTF
many TRBV20-1 CSAIGVPANYGYTF
few TRBV28 CASSFLTLKNSGNTIYF
many TRBV7-9 CASSGVREQFF
few TRBV6-6 CASSYSNFRGSNQPQHF
many TRBV2 CASGRWDINSPLHF
. TRBV5-8 CASSRDAEAFF
few TRBV5-1 CASRHQSYNEQFF
. TRBV7-3 CASSIGGEQFF
. TRBV6-1 CASSEEGLAPETQYF
few TRBV5-1 CASSLGDRPYGYTF
. TRBV6-4 CASSELAGAGELFF
many TRBV6-1 CASSEALADAWYIQYF
many TRBV20-1 CSARAPRPTLGAGDLGNTIYF
many TRBV20-1 CSARRGPSNYEQYF
. TRBV20-1 CSARVSGRGNTGELFF
few TRBV5-5 CASSLGTDNSPLHF
. TRBV29-1 CSAYQLQGNTEAFF
. TRBV3-1 CASSQDFRLAGTGELFF
few TRBV6-1 CASSFSTNEKLFF
many TRBV18 CASSPEQETQYF
many TRBV20-1 CSAQKPRTDNSNQPQHF
many TRBV6-2/TRBV6-3 CASWDRAVMDTEAFF
many TRBV28 CASRDRGFWGLTNYGYTF
. TRBV20-1 CSARRDRLTYEQYF
many TRBV15 CATSKPNRDGEAFF
many TRBV12-3/TRBV12-4 CASSLGRLPYGYTF
many TRBV20-1 CSARGRRGGDTQYF
few TRBV29-1 CSGNRGGNGYTF
many TRBV18 CASSPGPVYGYTF
many TRBV20-1 CSARGGDSGRLSEQFF
many TRBV20-1 CSAPRFGGNEDEQFF
many TRBV2 CASTRDSGYSPLHF
few TRBV5-8 CASSLLGQGNNEQFF
. TRBV2 CASSALQGIAGELFF
. TRBV10-1 CASSSGTSAAGELFF